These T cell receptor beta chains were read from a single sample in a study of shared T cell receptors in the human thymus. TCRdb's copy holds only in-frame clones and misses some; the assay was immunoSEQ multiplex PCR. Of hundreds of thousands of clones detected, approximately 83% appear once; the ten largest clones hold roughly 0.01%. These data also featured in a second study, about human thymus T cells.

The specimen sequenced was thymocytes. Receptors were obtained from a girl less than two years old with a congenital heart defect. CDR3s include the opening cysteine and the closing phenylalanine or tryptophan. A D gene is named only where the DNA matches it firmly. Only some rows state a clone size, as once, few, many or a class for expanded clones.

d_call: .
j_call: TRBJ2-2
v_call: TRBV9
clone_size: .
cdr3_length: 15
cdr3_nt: TGTGCCAGCAGCCCTCCCCTGGGGGGTACCGGGGAGCTGTTTTTT
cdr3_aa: CASSPPLGGTGELFF

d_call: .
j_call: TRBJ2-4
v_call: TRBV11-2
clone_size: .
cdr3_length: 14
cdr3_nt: TGTGCCAGCAGCTTTAGCACCTCCAAAAACATTCAGTACTTC
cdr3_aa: CASSFSTSKNIQYF

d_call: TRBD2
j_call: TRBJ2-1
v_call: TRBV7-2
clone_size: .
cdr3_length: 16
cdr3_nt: TGTGCCAGCAGCTTAGCTAGCCTAGCGGGGGGGCATGAGCAGTTCTTC
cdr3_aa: CASSLASLAGGHEQFF

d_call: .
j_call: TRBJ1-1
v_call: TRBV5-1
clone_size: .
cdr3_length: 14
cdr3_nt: TGCGCCAGCCACGTCGACAGCCAAAACACTGAAGCTTTCTTT
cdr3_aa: CASHVDSQNTEAFF

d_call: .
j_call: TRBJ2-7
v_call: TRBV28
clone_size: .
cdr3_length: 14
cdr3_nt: TGTGCCAGCCGCGGGGCCACGGCCTACTACGAGCAGTACTTC
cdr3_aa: CASRGATAYYEQYF

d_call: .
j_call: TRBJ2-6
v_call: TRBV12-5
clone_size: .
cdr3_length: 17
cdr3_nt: TGTGCTAGTGGTTTCTGGAGGGGGCGGGCTGGGGCCAACGTCCTGACTTTC
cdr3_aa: CASGFWRGRAGANVLTF

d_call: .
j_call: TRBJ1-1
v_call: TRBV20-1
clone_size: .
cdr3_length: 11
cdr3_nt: TGCAGTGCTACAGGGCACACTGAAGCTTTCTTT
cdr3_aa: CSATGHTEAFF

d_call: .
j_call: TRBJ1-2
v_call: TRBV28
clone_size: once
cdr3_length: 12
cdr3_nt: TGTGCCAGCCAGAGGAGCCACTGGGGCTACACCTTC
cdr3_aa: CASQRSHWGYTF

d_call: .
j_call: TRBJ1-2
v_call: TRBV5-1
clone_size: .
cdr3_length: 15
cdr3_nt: TGCGCCAGCAGCAACCTCGTGGCAGTACCCTATGGCTACACCTTC
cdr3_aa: CASSNLVAVPYGYTF

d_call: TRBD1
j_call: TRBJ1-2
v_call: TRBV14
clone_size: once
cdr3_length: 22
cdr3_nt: TGTGCCAGCAGCCAAGCGGAGCTTTTAGGGACAGCCCGTCGGAGGCCCTTCTATGGCTACACCTTC
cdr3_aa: CASSQAELLGTARRRPFYGYTF

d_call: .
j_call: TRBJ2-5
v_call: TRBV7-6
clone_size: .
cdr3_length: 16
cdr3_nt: TGTGCCAGCACCAACCCGACCCAGGGGTCGGCAGAGACCCAGTACTTC
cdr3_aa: CASTNPTQGSAETQYF

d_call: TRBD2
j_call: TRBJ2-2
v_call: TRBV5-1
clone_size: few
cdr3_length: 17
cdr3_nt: TGCGCCAGCAGCTTGGAACTAGCGGGGGGGCGAACCGGGGAGCTGTTTTTT
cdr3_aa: CASSLELAGGRTGELFF

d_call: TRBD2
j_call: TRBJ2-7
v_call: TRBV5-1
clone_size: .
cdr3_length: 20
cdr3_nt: TGCGCCAGCAGCTCCCCGAGGACAGGGAGCTCTACTAGCGGGACCTACGAGCAGTACTTC
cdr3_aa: CASSSPRTGSSTSGTYEQYF

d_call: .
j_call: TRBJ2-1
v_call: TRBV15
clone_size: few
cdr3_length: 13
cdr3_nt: TGTGCCACCAGCAGAGATCCAAACAATGAGCAGTTCTTC
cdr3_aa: CATSRDPNNEQFF

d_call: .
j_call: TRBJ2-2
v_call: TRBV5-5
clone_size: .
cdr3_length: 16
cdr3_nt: TGTGCCAGCAGCTTGCTATCGCTCGGAGGCACCGGGGAGCTGTTTTTT
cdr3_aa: CASSLLSLGGTGELFF

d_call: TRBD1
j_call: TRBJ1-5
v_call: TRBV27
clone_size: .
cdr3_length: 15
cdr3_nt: TGTGCCAGCAGCCGGACAGGGGGCGATGGTCAGCCCCAGCATTTT
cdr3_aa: CASSRTGGDGQPQHF

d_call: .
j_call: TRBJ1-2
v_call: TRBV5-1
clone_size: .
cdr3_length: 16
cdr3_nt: TGCGCCAGCAGCTTAGTTTCAGAGGGACTTATCTATGGCTACACCTTC
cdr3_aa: CASSLVSEGLIYGYTF

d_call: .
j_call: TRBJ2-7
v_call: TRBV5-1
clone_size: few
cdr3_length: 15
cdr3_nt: TGCGCCAGCAGCTTGACCAGGGGAAAGGCCTACGAGCAGTACTTC
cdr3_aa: CASSLTRGKAYEQYF

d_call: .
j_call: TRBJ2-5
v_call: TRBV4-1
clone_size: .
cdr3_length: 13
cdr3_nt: TGCGCCAGCAGCCAATCTGTGAGAGAGACCCAGTACTTC
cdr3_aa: CASSQSVRETQYF

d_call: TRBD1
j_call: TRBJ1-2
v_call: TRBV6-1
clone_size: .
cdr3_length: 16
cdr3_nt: TGTGCCAGCAGTGAGCTGACAGGGATTGGCCCCTATGGCTACACCTTC
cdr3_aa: CASSELTGIGPYGYTF

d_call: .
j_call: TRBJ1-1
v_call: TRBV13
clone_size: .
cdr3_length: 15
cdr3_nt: TGTGCCAGCAGCTTAGGGGGCACAGAGAACACTGAAGCTTTCTTT
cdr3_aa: CASSLGGTENTEAFF

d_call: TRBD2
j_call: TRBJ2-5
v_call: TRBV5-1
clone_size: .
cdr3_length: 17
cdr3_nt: TGCGCCAGCAGCCCGGGGACTAGCGGGAACCCCCAAGAGACCCAGTACTTC
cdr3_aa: CASSPGTSGNPQETQYF

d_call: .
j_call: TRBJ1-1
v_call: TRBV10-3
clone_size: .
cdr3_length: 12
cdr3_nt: TGTGCCATCGGACAGAGAAACACTGAAGCTTTCTTT
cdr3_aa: CAIGQRNTEAFF

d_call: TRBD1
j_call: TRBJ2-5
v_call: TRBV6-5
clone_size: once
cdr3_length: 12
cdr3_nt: TGTGCCAGCAGTCCGGACAGGGGGGCCCAGTACTTC
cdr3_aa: CASSPDRGAQYF

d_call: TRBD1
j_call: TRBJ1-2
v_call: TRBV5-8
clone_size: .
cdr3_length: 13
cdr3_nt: TGTGCCAGCAGCTACCCAGGGGGCAGAGGCTACACCTTC
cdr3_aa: CASSYPGGRGYTF

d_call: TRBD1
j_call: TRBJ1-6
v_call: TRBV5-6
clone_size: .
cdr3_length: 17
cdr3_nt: TGTGCCAGCAGCTTGGCAGGGACAGGGTATTTCATGTCACCCCTCCACTTT
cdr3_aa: CASSLAGTGYFMSPLHF

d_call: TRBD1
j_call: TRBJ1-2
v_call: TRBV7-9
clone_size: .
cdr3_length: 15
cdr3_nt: TGTGCCAGCAGCGCAAAGGGACAGGGAGATAGAGGCTACACCTTC
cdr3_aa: CASSAKGQGDRGYTF

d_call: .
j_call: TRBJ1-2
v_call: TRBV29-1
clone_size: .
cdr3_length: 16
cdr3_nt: TGCAGCGCCATGGCCACCTCAAAGAGGGGGAACTATGGCTACACCTTC
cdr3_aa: CSAMATSKRGNYGYTF

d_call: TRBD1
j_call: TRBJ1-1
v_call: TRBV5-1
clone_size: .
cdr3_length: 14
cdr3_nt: TGCGCCAGCGGAACAGGGGGCTGGAACACTGAAGCTTTCTTT
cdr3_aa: CASGTGGWNTEAFF